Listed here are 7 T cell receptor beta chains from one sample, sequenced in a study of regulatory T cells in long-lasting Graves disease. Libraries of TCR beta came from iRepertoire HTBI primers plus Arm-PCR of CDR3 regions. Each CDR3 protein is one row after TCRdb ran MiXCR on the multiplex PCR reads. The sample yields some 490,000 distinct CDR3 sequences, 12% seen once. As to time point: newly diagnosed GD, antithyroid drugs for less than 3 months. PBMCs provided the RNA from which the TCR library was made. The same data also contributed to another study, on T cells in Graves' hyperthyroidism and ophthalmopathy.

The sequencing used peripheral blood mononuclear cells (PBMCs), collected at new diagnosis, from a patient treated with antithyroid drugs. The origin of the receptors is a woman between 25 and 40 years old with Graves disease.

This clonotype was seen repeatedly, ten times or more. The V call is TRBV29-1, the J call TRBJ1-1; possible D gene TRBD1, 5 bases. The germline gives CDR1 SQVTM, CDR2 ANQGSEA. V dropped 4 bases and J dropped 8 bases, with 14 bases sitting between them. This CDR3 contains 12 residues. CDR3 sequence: CSVVPPNREAFF. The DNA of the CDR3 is TGCAGCGTTGTCCCGCCTAACAGGGAAGCTTTCTTT.

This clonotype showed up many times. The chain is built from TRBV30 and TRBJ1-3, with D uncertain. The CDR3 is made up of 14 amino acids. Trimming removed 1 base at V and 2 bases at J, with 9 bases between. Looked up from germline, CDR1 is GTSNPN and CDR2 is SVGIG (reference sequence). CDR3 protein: CAWSEVQTGNTIYF. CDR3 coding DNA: TGTGCCTGGAGTGAGGTCCAAACTGGAAACACCATATATTTT.

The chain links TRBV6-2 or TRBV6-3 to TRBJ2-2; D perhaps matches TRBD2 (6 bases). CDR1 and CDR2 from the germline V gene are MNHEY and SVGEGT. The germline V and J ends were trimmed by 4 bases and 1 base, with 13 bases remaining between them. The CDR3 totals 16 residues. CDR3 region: CASSWDSWGNTGELFF. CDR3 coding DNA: TGTGCCAGCAGTTGGGACTCATGGGGGAACACCGGGGAGCTGTTTTTT.

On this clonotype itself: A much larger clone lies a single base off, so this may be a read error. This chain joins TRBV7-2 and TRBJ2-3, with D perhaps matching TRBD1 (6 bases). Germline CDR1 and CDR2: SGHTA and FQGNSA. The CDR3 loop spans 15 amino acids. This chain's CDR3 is CASSLGRLGGDKQYF. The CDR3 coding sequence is TGTGCCAGCAGCTTAGGGCGCCTAGGGGGAGATAAGCAGTATTTT.

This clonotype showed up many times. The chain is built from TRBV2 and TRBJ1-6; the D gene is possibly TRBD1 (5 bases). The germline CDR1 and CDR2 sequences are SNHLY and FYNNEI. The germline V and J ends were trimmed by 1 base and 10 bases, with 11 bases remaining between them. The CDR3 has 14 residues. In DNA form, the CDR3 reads TGTGCCAGCAGTGAAGTGGGGGGACCATCACCCCTCCACTTT. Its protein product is CASSEVGGPSPLHF.

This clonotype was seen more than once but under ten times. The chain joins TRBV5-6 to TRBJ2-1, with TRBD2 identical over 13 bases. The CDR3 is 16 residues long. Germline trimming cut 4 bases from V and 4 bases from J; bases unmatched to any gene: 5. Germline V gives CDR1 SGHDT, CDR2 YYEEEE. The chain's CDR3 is CASSPELAGGYNEQFF. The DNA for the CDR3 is TGTGCCAGCAGCCCGGAACTAGCGGGAGGGTACAATGAGCAGTTCTTC.

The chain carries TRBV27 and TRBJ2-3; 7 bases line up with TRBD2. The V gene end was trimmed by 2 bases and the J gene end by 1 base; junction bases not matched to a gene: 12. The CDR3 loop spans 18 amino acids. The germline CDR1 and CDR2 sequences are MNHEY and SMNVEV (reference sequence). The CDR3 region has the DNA TGTGCCAGCAGTTTACGGACCACGCGCCTAGCGGGCACAGATACGCAGTATTTT. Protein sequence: CASSLRTTRLAGTDTQYF.